This T cell receptor beta chain was identified during a study of CD8+CD57+ T cells in acquired aplastic anemia. The wider study: Mean DNA quantity obtained from sorted CD4+ and CD8+ cells was 2.5 to 4 ug.

Comments on this clonotype: Its matching antigen is unknown.

With 1 base removed from V and 4 bases from J, the gap between germline ends came to 7 bases. The CDR3 is 13 residues long. CDR1 is SGHTA, CDR2 FQGNSA, per germline. Overall study findings and caveats: More than 25 was the count of CD8+ CDR3 sequences that patients shared with controls.

It was genomic DNA that served as the template for profiling TCR beta VDJ and CDR3. TCRdb re-called the reads with MiXCR, one entry per CDR3 protein. Here the sample spans 33,000 or so distinct CDR3 sequences, more than 75% being singletons. The sample was sorted CD4+, CD8+, or CD8+CD57+ T cells (not recorded which) from PBMCs. This chain uses TRBV7-2 with TRBJ1-2; D remains ambiguous. This TCR derives from a human donor in good health, serving as a control. The CDR3 DNA reads as TGTGCCAGCAGCTTAGGATTGGGCTATGGCTACACCTTC. This sequence encodes CASSLGLGYGYTF.